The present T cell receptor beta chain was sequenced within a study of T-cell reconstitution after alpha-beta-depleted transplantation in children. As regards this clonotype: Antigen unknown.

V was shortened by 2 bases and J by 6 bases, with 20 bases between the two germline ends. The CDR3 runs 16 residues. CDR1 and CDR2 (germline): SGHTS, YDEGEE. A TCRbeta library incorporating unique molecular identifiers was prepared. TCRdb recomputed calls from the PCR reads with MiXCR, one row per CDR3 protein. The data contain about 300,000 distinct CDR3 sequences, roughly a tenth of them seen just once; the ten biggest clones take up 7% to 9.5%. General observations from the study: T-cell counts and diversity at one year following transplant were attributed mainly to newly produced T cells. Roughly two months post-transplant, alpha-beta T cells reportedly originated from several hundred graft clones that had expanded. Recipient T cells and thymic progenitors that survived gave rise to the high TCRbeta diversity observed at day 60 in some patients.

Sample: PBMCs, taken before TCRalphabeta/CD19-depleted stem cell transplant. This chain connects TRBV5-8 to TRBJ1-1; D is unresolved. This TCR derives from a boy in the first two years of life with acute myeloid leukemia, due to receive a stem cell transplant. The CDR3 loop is CASSFRPQTRRAEAFF. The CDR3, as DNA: TGTGCCAGCAGCTTCCGTCCACAAACCAGACGGGCTGAAGCTTTCTTT.